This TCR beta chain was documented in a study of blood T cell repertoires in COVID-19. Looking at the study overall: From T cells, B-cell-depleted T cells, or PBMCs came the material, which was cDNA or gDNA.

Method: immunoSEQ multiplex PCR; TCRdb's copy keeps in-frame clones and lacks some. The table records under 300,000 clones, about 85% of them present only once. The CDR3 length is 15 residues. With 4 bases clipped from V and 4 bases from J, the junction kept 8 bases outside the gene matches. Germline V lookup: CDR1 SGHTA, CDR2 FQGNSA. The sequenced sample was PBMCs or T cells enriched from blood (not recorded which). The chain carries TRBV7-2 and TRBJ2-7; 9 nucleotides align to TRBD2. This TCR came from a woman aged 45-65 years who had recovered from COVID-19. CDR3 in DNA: TGTGCCAGCAGCTCCCGCAGCGGGAGGACGTACGAGCAGTACTTC. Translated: CASSSRSGRTYEQYF.